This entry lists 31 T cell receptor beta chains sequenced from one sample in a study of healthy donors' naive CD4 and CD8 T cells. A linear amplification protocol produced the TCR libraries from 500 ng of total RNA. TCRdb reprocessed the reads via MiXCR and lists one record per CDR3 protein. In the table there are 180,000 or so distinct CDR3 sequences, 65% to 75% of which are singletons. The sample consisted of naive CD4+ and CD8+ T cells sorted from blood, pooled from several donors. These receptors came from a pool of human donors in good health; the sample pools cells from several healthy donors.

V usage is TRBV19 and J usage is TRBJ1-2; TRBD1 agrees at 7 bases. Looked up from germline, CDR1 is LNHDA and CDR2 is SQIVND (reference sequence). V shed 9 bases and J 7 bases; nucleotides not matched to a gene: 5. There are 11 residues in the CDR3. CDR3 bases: TGTGCCAGCCGGACAGGAGCTGGCTACACCTTC. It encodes CASRTGAGYTF.

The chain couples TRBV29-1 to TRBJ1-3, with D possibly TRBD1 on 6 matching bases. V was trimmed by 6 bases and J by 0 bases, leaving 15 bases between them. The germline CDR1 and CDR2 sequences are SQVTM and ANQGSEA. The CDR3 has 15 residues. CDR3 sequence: CSVGQVDGSGNTIYF. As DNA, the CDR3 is TGCAGCGTGGGACAAGTGGACGGCTCTGGAAACACCATATATTTT.

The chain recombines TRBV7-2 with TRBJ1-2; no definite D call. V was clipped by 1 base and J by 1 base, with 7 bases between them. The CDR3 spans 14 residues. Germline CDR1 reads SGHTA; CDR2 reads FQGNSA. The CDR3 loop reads CASSLGYGNYGYTF. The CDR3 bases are TGTGCCAGCAGCTTAGGTTACGGTAACTATGGCTACACCTTC. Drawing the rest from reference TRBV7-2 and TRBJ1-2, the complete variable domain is GAGVSQSPSNKVTEKGKDVELRCDPISGHTALYWYRQSLGQGLEFLIYFQGNSAPDKSGLPSDRFSAERTGGSVSTLTIQRTQQEDSAVYLCASSLGYGNYGYTFGSGTRLTVV.

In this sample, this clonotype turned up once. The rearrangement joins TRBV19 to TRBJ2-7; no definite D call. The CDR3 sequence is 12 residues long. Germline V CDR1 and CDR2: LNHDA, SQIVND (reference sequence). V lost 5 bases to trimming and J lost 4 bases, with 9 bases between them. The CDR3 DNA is TGTGCCAGTAGTGGCGACGGTTACGAGCAGTACTTC. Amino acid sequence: CASSGDGYEQYF. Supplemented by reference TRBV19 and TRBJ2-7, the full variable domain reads DGGITQSPKYLFRKEGQNVTLSCEQNLNHDAMYWYRQDPGQGLRLIYYSQIVNDFQKGDIAEGYSVSREKKESFPLTVTSAQKNPTAFYLCASSGDGYEQYFGPGTRLTVT.

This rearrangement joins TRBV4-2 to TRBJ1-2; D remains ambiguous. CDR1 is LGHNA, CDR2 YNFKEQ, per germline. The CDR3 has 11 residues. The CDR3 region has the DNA TGTCATACCGACACTTTCTATGGCTACACCTTC. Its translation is CHTDTFYGYTF.

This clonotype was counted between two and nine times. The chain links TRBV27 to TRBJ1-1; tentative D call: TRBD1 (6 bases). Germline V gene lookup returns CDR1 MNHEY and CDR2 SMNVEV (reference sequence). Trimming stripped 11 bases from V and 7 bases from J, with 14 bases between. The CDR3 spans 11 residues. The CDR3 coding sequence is TGTGCCTCTCTTGGCAGGGGTGAAGCTTTCTTT. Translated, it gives CASLGRGEAFF.

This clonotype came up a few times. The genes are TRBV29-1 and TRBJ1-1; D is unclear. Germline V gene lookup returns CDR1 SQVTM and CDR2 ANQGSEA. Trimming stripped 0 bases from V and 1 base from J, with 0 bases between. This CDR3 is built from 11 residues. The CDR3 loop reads CSVEENTEAFF. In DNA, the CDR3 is TGCAGCGTTGAAGAGAACACTGAAGCTTTCTTT.

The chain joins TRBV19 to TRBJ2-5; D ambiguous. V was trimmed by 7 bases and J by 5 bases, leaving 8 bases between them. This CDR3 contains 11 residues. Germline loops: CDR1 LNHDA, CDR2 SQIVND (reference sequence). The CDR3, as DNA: TGTGCCAGTACTGATTTCGAGACCCAGTACTTC. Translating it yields CASTDFETQYF.

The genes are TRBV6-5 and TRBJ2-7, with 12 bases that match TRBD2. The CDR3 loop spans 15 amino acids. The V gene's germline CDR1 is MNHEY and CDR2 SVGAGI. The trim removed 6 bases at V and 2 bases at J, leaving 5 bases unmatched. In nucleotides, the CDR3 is TGTGCCAGCAGCGCGACTAGCGGGGGCGCCTACGAGCAGTACTTC. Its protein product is CASSATSGGAYEQYF.

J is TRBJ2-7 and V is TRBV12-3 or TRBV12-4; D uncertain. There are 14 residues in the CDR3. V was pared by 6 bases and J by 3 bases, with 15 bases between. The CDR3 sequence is CASRRGDWRYEQYF. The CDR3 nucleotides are TGTGCCAGCAGACGAGGAGACTGGCGCTACGAGCAGTACTTC.

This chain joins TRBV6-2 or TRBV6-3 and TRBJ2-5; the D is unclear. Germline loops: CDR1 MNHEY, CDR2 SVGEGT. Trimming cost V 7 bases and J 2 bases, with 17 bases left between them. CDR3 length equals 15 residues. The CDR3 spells CASTTHRLMQETQYF. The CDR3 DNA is TGTGCCAGCACCACTCACCGACTTATGCAAGAGACCCAGTACTTC.

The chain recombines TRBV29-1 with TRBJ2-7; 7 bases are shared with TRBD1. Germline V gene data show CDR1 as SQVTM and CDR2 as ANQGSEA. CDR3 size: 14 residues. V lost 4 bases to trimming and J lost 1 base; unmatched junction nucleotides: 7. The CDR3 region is CSVGSGTASYEQYF. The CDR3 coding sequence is TGCAGCGTTGGATCCGGGACAGCATCCTACGAGCAGTACTTC.

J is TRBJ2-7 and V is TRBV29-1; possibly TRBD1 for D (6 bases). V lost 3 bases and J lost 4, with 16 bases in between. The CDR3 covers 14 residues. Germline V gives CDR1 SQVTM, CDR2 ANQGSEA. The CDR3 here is CSVESPTQGYEQYF. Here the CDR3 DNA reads TGCAGCGTTGAGAGCCCGACACAGGGTTACGAGCAGTACTTC.

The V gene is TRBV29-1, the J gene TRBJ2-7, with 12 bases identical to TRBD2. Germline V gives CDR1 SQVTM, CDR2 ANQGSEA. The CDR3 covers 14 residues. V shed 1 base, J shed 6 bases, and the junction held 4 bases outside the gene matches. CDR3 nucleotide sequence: TGCAGCGTTGAAGGACTAGCGGGAGCCGCCGAGCAGTACTTC. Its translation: CSVEGLAGAAEQYF.

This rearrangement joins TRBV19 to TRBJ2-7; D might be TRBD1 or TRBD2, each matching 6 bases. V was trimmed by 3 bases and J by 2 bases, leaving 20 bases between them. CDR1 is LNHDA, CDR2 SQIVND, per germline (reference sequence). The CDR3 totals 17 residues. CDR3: CASSMGQGRTKAYEQYF. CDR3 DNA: TGTGCCAGTAGTATGGGTCAGGGGAGGACTAAGGCCTACGAGCAGTACTTC.

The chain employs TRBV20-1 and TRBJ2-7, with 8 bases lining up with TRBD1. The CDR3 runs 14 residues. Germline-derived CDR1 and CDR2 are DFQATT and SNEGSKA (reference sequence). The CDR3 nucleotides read TGCAGCGCCTCTCACAGGACAGGGACCTACGAGCAGTACTTC. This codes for CSASHRTGTYEQYF.

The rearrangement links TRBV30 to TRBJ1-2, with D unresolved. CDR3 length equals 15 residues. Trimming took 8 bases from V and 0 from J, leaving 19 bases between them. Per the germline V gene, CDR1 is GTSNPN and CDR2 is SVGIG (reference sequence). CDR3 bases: TGTGCCCACGCCCCTCGGGCAGCAGCTAACTATGGCTACACCTTC. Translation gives CAHAPRAAANYGYTF.

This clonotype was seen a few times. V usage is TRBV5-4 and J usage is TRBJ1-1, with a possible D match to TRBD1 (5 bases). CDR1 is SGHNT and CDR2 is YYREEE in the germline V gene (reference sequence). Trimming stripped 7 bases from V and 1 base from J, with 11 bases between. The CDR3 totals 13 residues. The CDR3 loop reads CASLGVGNTEAFF. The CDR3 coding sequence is TGTGCCAGCTTAGGGGTTGGGAACACTGAAGCTTTCTTT.

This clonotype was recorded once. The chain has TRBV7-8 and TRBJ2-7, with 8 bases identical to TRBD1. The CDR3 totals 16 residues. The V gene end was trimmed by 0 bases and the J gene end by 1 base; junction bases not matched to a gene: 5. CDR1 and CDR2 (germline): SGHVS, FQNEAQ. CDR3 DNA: TGTGCCAGCAGCTTAGCAACAGGGGGGCGGTCCTACGAGCAGTACTTC. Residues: CASSLATGGRSYEQYF. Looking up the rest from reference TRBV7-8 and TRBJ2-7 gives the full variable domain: GAGVSQSPRYKVAKRGQDVALRCDPISGHVSLFWYQQALGQGPEFLTYFQNEAQLDKSGLPSDRFFAERPEGSVSTLKIQRTQQEDSAVYLCASSLATGGRSYEQYFGPGTRLTVT.

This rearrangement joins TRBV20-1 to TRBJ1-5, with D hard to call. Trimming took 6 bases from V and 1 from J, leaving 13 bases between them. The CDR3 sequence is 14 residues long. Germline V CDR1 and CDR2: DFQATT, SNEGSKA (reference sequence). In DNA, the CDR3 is TGCAGTGCCGCCCCGGGTACCAGCAATCAGCCCCAGCATTTT. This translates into CSAAPGTSNQPQHF.

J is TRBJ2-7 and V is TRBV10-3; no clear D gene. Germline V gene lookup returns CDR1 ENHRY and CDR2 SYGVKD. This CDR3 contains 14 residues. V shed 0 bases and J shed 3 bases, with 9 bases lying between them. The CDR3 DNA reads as TGTGCCATCAGTGAGTCGACGTCAGGCTACGAGCAGTACTTC. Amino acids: CAISESTSGYEQYF.

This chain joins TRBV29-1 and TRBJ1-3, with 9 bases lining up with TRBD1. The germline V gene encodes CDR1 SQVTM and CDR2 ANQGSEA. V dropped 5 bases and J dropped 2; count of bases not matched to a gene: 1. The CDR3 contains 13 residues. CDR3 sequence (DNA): TGCAGCGTTAACAGGGGGCCTGGAAACACCATATATTTT. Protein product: CSVNRGPGNTIYF.

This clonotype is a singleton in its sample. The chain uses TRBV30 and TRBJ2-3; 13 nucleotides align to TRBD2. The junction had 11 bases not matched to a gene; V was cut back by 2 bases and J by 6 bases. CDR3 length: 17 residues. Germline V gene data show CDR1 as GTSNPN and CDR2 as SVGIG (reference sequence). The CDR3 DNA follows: TGTGCCTGGAGTCAGGGACTAGCGGGATCTCAGGGGGATACGCAGTATTTT. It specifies CAWSQGLAGSQGDTQYF. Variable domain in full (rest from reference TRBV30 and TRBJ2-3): SQTIHQWPATLVQPVGSPLSLECTVEGTSNPNLYWYRQAAGRGLQLLFYSVGIGQISSEVPQNLSASRPQDRQFILSSKKLLLSDSGFYLCAWSQGLAGSQGDTQYFGPGTRLTVL.

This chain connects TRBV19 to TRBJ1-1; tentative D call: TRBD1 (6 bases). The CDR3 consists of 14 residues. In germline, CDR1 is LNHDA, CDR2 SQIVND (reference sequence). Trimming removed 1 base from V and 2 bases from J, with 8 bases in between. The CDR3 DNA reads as TGTGCCAGTAGTATAGTGGACAGCAACACTGAAGCTTTCTTT. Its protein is CASSIVDSNTEAFF.

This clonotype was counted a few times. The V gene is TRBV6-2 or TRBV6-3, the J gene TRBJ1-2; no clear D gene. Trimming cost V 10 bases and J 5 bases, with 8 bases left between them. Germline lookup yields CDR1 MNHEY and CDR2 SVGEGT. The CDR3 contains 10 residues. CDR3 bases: TGTGCCACGGAAGAGTATGGCTACACCTTC. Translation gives CATEEYGYTF.

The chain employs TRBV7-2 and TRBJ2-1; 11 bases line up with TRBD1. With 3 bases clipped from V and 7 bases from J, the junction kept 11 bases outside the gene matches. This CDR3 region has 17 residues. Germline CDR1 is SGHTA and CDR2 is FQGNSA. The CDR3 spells CASSFILGQGGTNEQFF. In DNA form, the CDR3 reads TGTGCCAGCAGCTTCATCCTGGGACAGGGGGGAACAAATGAGCAGTTCTTC.

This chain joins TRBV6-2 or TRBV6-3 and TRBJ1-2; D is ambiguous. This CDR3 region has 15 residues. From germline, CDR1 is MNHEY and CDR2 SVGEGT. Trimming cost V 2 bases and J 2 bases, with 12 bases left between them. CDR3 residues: CASSYPSDGNYGYTF. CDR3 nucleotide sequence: TGTGCCAGCAGTTACCCCTCGGACGGCAACTATGGCTACACCTTC.

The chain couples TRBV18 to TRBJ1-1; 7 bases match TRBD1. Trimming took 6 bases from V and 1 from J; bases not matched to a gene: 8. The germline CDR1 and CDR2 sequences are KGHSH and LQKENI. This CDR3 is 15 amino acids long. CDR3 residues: CASSFYGQENTEAFF. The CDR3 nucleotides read TGTGCCAGCTCGTTCTACGGACAGGAGAACACTGAAGCTTTCTTT.

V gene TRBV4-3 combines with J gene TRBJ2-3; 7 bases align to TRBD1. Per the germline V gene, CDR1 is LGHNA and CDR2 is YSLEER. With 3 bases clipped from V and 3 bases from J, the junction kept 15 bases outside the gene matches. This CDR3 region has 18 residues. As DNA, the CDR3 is TGCGCCAGCAGCCAGCGTCTTTGGATAGACAGGGCGACAGATACGCAGTATTTT. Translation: CASSQRLWIDRATDTQYF.

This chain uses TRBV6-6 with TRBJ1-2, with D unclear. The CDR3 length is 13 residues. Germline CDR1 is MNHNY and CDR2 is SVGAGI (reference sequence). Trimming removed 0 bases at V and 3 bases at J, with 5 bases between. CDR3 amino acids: CASSYSADYGYTF. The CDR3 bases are TGTGCCAGCAGTTACTCAGCAGACTATGGCTACACCTTC.

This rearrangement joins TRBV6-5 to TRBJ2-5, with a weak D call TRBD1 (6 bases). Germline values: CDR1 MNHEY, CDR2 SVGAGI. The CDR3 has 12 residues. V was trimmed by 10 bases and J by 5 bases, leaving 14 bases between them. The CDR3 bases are TGTGCCACCAAGGGACATCCGGAGACCCAGTACTTC. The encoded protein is CATKGHPETQYF.